The source of this T cell receptor (beta chain) is a study of metastatic and nonmetastatic thyroid tumors. Under the authors' procedure: For papillary thyroid cancer, a distant-metastasis classifier was constructed from CDR3 differences observed across clinicopathological groups. TCRdb re-processed the PCR reads through MiXCR. TCRdb, not the original authors, processed these V and J calls. The table records 30,000 to 35,000 clones, approximately 15% of them present only once. Patients were all untreated before their thyroid surgery. This CDR3 contains 14 residues. V dropped 4 bases and J dropped 7 bases, with 13 bases sitting between them. The germline gives CDR1 MDHEN, CDR2 SYDVKM. This clone occurred a few times.

The specimen was blood. The source of this sequence is a female donor with papillary thyroid cancer or a benign thyroid nodule (not recorded which). Some clones in this sample may be carry-over from other donors' samples. The rearrangement joins TRBV28 to TRBJ2-2, with D possibly matching TRBD1 (6 bases). Here the CDR3 reads CASSSRGGYGELFF. The CDR3 nucleotides read TGTGCCAGCAGTTCCCGAGGGGGATACGGGGAGCTGTTTTTT.